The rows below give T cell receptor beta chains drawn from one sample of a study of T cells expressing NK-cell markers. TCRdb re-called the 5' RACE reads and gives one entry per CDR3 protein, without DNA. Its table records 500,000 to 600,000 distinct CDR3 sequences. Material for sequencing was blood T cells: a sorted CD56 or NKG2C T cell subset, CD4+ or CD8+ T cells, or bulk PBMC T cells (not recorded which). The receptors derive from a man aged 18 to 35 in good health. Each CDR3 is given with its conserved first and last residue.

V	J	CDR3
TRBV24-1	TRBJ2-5	CATSDSRGLPETQYF
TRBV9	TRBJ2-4	CASSGHGTSGRSRNIQYF
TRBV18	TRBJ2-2	CASSPPGTFGELFF
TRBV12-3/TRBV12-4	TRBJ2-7	CASSRGQGHTSYEQYF
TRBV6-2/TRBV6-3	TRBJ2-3	CASSYSTGLAGVTDTQYF
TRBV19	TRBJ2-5	CASRGDIWETQYF
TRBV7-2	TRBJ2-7	CASSSPGLAGGVHEQYF
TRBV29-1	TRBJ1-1	CSASGRLITEAFF
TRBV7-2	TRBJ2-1	CASSLVSSGKEQFF
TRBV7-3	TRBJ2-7	CASSLSGQNEQYF
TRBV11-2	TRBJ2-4	CASSLEVGTTFIDKNIQYF
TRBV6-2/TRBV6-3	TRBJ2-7	CASRGLAGFDEQYF
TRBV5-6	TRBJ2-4	CASSLQRDNIQYF
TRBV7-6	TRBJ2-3	CASSLGAGEGTDTQYF
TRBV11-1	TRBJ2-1	CASSPTFLAGGHNEQFF
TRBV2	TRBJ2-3	CASSEALFRRGLEDTQYF
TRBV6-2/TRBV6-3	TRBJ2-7	CASTLDGTGTYEQYF